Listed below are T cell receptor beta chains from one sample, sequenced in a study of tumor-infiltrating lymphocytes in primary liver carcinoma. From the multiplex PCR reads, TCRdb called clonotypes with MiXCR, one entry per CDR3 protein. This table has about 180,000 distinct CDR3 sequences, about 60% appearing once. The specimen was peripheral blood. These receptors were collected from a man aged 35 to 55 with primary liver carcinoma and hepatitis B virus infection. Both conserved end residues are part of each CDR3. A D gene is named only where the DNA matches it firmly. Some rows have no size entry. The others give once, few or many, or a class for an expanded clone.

CDR3nt: TGCGCCAGTTGTGAAAGGGGGCTAGCCTACGAGCAGTACTTC; CDR3aa: CASCERGLAYEQYF; v_gene: TRBV10-2; abundance: -; j_gene: TRBJ2-7; d_gene: TRBD1
CDR3nt: TGTGCCAGTAGAGACAGGGTGGGACAGCCCCAGCATTTT; CDR3aa: CASRDRVGQPQHF; v_gene: TRBV19; abundance: -; j_gene: TRBJ1-5; d_gene: TRBD1
CDR3nt: TGTGCCAGCAGCTCCGGGACGTACCCCTACGAGCAGTACTTC; CDR3aa: CASSSGTYPYEQYF; v_gene: TRBV11-2; abundance: many; j_gene: TRBJ2-7; d_gene: -
CDR3nt: TGCAGCGTTGATTTTCAGGGAGACGAAAAACTGTTTTTT; CDR3aa: CSVDFQGDEKLFF; v_gene: TRBV29-1; abundance: -; j_gene: TRBJ1-4; d_gene: -
CDR3nt: TGTGCCAGCAGCGCCGTCGCAGGCGAGAACACTGAAGCTTTCTTT; CDR3aa: CASSAVAGENTEAFF; v_gene: TRBV11-2; abundance: many; j_gene: TRBJ1-1; d_gene: -
CDR3nt: TGTGCCAGGTCACCACCAACAGATACGCAGTATTTT; CDR3aa: CARSPPTDTQYF; v_gene: TRBV18; abundance: -; j_gene: TRBJ2-3; d_gene: -
CDR3nt: TGTGCCAGCAGCTTTTCGCGGCAATATACGCAGTACTTT; CDR3aa: CASSFSRQYTQYF; v_gene: TRBV11-2; abundance: -; j_gene: TRBJ2-3; d_gene: -
CDR3nt: TGTGCCAGCAGCCACGAAACGGGTGGCTATGGCTACACCTTC; CDR3aa: CASSHETGGYGYTF; v_gene: TRBV11-2; abundance: many; j_gene: TRBJ1-2; d_gene: -
CDR3nt: TGTGCCAGCAGCCCCTTGGACAGAATCTTCTATGGCTACACCTTC; CDR3aa: CASSPLDRIFYGYTF; v_gene: TRBV11-2; abundance: -; j_gene: TRBJ1-2; d_gene: -
CDR3nt: TGTGCCAGCAGCCAACTAGCGGCCTACAATGAGCAGTTCTTC; CDR3aa: CASSQLAAYNEQFF; v_gene: TRBV4-2; abundance: few; j_gene: TRBJ2-1; d_gene: TRBD2
CDR3nt: TGTGCCAGCAGCAAGACCGACAGGAGCGATGAAAAACTGTTTTTT; CDR3aa: CASSKTDRSDEKLFF; v_gene: TRBV11-2; abundance: many; j_gene: TRBJ1-4; d_gene: -
CDR3nt: TGTGCCAGCAGTTACGAGGCAGAGCAGTACTTC; CDR3aa: CASSYEAEQYF; v_gene: TRBV6-5; abundance: few; j_gene: TRBJ2-7; d_gene: -
CDR3nt: TGTGCCAGCAGCCCTGGACTAGCGGGAGGGCCGAGAACCACCGGGGAGCTGTTTTTT; CDR3aa: CASSPGLAGGPRTTGELFF; v_gene: TRBV13; abundance: few; j_gene: TRBJ2-2; d_gene: TRBD2
CDR3nt: TGTGCCAGCAGCTTATCGGGAGGGCGGGATACGCAGTATTTT; CDR3aa: CASSLSGGRDTQYF; v_gene: TRBV11-2; abundance: many; j_gene: TRBJ2-3; d_gene: TRBD2
CDR3nt: TGCGCCAGCAGCCGGCCCCAGGACATCATGAACACTGAAGCTTTCTTT; CDR3aa: CASSRPQDIMNTEAFF; v_gene: TRBV4-1; abundance: once; j_gene: TRBJ1-1; d_gene: -
CDR3nt: TGTGCCAGCAGTGAAAATCATTCTGGATCACCCCTCCACTTT; CDR3aa: CASSENHSGSPLHF; v_gene: TRBV6-1; abundance: few; j_gene: TRBJ1-6; d_gene: -
CDR3nt: TGTGCCGGCAGTGAGACAGGGCTCGACAATGAGCAGTTCTTC; CDR3aa: CAGSETGLDNEQFF; v_gene: TRBV6-1; abundance: -; j_gene: TRBJ2-1; d_gene: TRBD1
CDR3nt: TGTGCCAGCAGCTTAATTTCCAGGGTAACAGAGACCCAGTACTTC; CDR3aa: CASSLISRVTETQYF; v_gene: TRBV11-1; abundance: many; j_gene: TRBJ2-5; d_gene: -
CDR3nt: TGTGCCAGCCACGAAGGGTATAGCCCAGTAGTAGGCTACACCTTC; CDR3aa: CASHEGYSPVVGYTF; v_gene: TRBV2; abundance: -; j_gene: TRBJ1-2; d_gene: -
CDR3nt: TGTGCCAGCAGTTACTCGACAGGCAGGGGATATTATGGCTACACCTTC; CDR3aa: CASSYSTGRGYYGYTF; v_gene: TRBV6-5; abundance: once; j_gene: TRBJ1-2; d_gene: -
CDR3nt: TGCAGCGGACTAGTTTACAATGAGCAGTTCTTC; CDR3aa: CSGLVYNEQFF; v_gene: TRBV29-1; abundance: -; j_gene: TRBJ2-1; d_gene: -
CDR3nt: TGTGCCAGCAGTAGGCAGGGCTTCGAGTCGGGCGAGCAGTACTTC; CDR3aa: CASSRQGFESGEQYF; v_gene: TRBV6-1; abundance: many; j_gene: TRBJ2-7; d_gene: -
CDR3nt: TGTGCCAGCAGTTTCCCCCTGAGGGGAAAAGAGAACATTCAGTACTTC; CDR3aa: CASSFPLRGKENIQYF; v_gene: TRBV28; abundance: -; j_gene: TRBJ2-4; d_gene: -
CDR3nt: TGCAGCGTTGAGGCAGCGCCTGCCACAGATACGCAGTATTTT; CDR3aa: CSVEAAPATDTQYF; v_gene: TRBV29-1; abundance: -; j_gene: TRBJ2-3; d_gene: -
CDR3nt: TGCAGCGTAGCTACGTCGGGGGCCGTCCTTGGCTACACCTTC; CDR3aa: CSVATSGAVLGYTF; v_gene: TRBV29-1; abundance: few; j_gene: TRBJ1-2; d_gene: -
CDR3nt: TGTGCCAGCAGCCCCCAGGTTCGAGGGCATGGCTACACCTTC; CDR3aa: CASSPQVRGHGYTF; v_gene: TRBV6-5; abundance: -; j_gene: TRBJ1-2; d_gene: -
CDR3nt: TGTGCCAGCAGCGCGGACCCTGTCTACGAGCAGTACTTC; CDR3aa: CASSADPVYEQYF; v_gene: TRBV5-4; abundance: -; j_gene: TRBJ2-7; d_gene: -
CDR3nt: TGTGCCAGCAGCTTAGGCAGGGCGAACACCGGGGAGCTGTTTTTT; CDR3aa: CASSLGRANTGELFF; v_gene: TRBV11-2; abundance: many; j_gene: TRBJ2-2; d_gene: -
CDR3nt: TGTGCCAGCTGCTGTGAAAAGGGAACTGAAGCTTTCTTT; CDR3aa: CASCCEKGTEAFF; v_gene: TRBV18; abundance: -; j_gene: TRBJ1-1; d_gene: -
CDR3nt: TGTGCCAGCAGCTTTGGCAATCGCCTAACAAGCACAGATACGCAGTATTTT; CDR3aa: CASSFGNRLTSTDTQYF; v_gene: TRBV11-2; abundance: many; j_gene: TRBJ2-3; d_gene: -
CDR3nt: TGCAGCGTTGAAGACACAGTATTGGGAAACACCATATATTTT; CDR3aa: CSVEDTVLGNTIYF; v_gene: TRBV29-1; abundance: -; j_gene: TRBJ1-3; d_gene: -
CDR3nt: TGTGCCAGCAGTCAGGACGGGGACGAGCAGTACTTC; CDR3aa: CASSQDGDEQYF; v_gene: TRBV7-9; abundance: few; j_gene: TRBJ2-7; d_gene: -
CDR3nt: TGTGCCAGCACTTTGTGCGGCAGCACAGATACGCAGTATTTT; CDR3aa: CASTLCGSTDTQYF; v_gene: TRBV12-3/TRBV12-4; abundance: -; j_gene: TRBJ2-3; d_gene: -
CDR3nt: TGCAGCGTCCGTCGGATGGCCACAGATACGCAGTATTTT; CDR3aa: CSVRRMATDTQYF; v_gene: TRBV29-1; abundance: many; j_gene: TRBJ2-3; d_gene: -